Listed here are 27 T cell receptor beta chains from one sample, sequenced in a study of control samples from healthy donors and cancer patients. The repertoire was sequenced with immunoSEQ multiplex PCR; TCRdb's copy has only in-frame clones and lacks some. Altogether over 110,000 clones are present, around 90% being singletons, with the ten largest covering approximately 10%. Sample: blood. The receptors stem from a young man in good health.

The rearrangement links TRBV18 to TRBJ1-2; possible D gene TRBD1, 5 bases. The CDR3 length is 13 residues. From germline, CDR1 is KGHSH and CDR2 LQKENI. V lost 0 bases to trimming and J lost 5 bases, with 7 bases between them. CDR3 sequence reads: CASSPPSGYGYTF. The CDR3 DNA is TGTGCCAGCTCACCACCCTCAGGGTATGGCTACACCTTC.

V usage is TRBV18 and J usage is TRBJ2-2; 7 positions match TRBD2. Per germline, CDR1 KGHSH and CDR2 LQKENI. The CDR3 covers 15 residues. The J segment lost 4 bases and the V segment lost 2 bases, leaving 4 bases of the junction unmatched. CDR3 nucleotide sequence: TGTGCCAGCTCACCATTGGCGGGAGCCACCGGGGAGCTGTTTTTT. Translating it yields CASSPLAGATGELFF.

This clone was recorded once. CDR3 coding DNA: TGTGCCAGCAGTCGCGGGGTTGAAGCTAATGAAAAACTGTTTTTT. Encoded protein: CASSRGVEANEKLFF. The V gene is TRBV6-6, the J gene TRBJ1-4, with D unclear. The CDR3 covers 15 residues. V lost 5 bases to trimming and J lost 3 bases, with 13 bases between them. Germline loops: CDR1 MNHNY, CDR2 SVGAGI (reference sequence).

The genes are TRBV7-2 and TRBJ1-1; weak D call: TRBD1 (6 bases). The CDR3 is made up of 16 amino acids. Trimming left V 4 bases short and J 0 bases short, with 15 bases between. The germline CDR1 and CDR2 sequences are SGHTA and FQGNSA. CDR3 nucleotides: TGTGCCAGCAGCTCGGCAGGGGTAAGAATGAACACTGAAGCTTTCTTT. Its protein product is CASSSAGVRMNTEAFF.

The rearrangement uses TRBV6-4 and TRBJ2-1; 12 bases line up with TRBD1. This CDR3 is built from 15 residues. Trimming at V came to 2 bases and at J to 7 bases, leaving 3 bases not matched to a gene. The germline CDR1 and CDR2 sequences are MRHNA and SNTAGT. The DNA of the CDR3 is TGTGCCAGCAGTGACCGGGACAGGGGGCGGAATGAGCAGTTCTTC. As protein: CASSDRDRGRNEQFF.

V is TRBV14 and J is TRBJ1-1; a weak D match, TRBD1 (5 bases). V was clipped by 1 base and J by 6 bases, with 12 bases between them. The CDR3 runs to 14 residues. Germline loops: CDR1 SGHDN, CDR2 FVKESK. The CDR3 protein is CASSQVVRAAEAFF. CDR3 bases: TGTGCCAGCAGCCAAGTAGTCAGGGCCGCTGAAGCTTTCTTT. The variable domain in full, completed from reference TRBV14 and TRBJ1-1, reads EAGVTQFPSHSVIEKGQTVTLRCDPISGHDNLYWYRRVMGKEIKFLLHFVKESKQDESGMPNNRFLAERTGGTYSTLKVQPAELEDSGVYFCASSQVVRAAEAFFGQGTRLTVV.

The chain joins TRBV28 to TRBJ1-1; possibly TRBD1 for D (6 bases). Germline-derived CDR1 and CDR2 are MDHEN and SYDVKM. The CDR3 runs 17 residues. Trimming cost V 1 base and J 0 bases, with 15 bases left between them. The CDR3 bases are TGTGCCAGCAGTTTATTCGGCCGGGGGGCCGTGAACACTGAAGCTTTCTTT. It codes for CASSLFGRGAVNTEAFF. The full variable domain, its missing parts supplied by reference TRBV28 and TRBJ1-1, is DVKVTQSSRYLVKRTGEKVFLECVQDMDHENMFWYRQDPGLGLRLIYFSYDVKMKEKGDIPEGYSVSREKKERFSLILESASTNQTSMYLCASSLFGRGAVNTEAFFGQGTRLTVV.

The J gene is TRBJ1-2, the V gene TRBV21-1. TRBV21-1 is a pseudogene segment. The CDR3 consists of 11 residues. The chain's CDR3 is CASSMAKGYTF. CDR3 DNA: TGTGCCAGCAGCATGGCTAAGGGCTACACCTTC.

The chain recombines TRBV19 with TRBJ1-2; 8 positions match TRBD1. The germline gives CDR1 LNHDA, CDR2 SQIVND (reference sequence). J lost 1 base, V lost 9 bases, and 4 bases had no gene match. The CDR3 contains 13 residues. In DNA, the CDR3 is TGTGCCAGCAGACAGGGGCGTAACTATGGCTACACCTTC. The encoded protein is CASRQGRNYGYTF.

The chain links TRBV19 to TRBJ2-7; TRBD2 agrees at 9 bases. The CDR3 contains 14 residues. Trimming removed 6 bases from V and 1 base from J; junction bases left unmatched: 4. Germline CDR1 reads LNHDA; CDR2 reads SQIVND (reference sequence). The CDR3 nucleotides read TGTGCCAGTAGCGTTAGCGGGAGTTCCTACGAGCAGTACTTC. Translated: CASSVSGSSYEQYF.

The chain carries TRBV11-2 and TRBJ2-7; D is perhaps TRBD1 (6 bases). The germline CDR1 and CDR2 sequences are SGHAT and FQNNGV. V gave up 5 bases and J gave up 0 bases, with 14 bases separating them. The CDR3 is 15 residues long. This chain's CDR3 is CASSPRQASSYEQYF. For the CDR3, the DNA is TGTGCCAGCAGCCCGAGACAGGCCTCCTCCTACGAGCAGTACTTC.

CDR3 DNA: TGTGCCAGCAGTCCGAGGACAGCTACAGGTACTGAAGCTTTCTTT. It codes for CASSPRTATGTEAFF. The gene calls are TRBV6-5 and TRBJ1-1; D possibly corresponds to TRBD1 (6 bases). The germline V and J ends were trimmed by 5 bases and 5 bases, with 18 bases remaining between them. The length of the CDR3 is 15 residues. CDR1 is MNHEY and CDR2 is SVGAGI in the germline V gene.

The rearrangement links TRBV28 to TRBJ1-2; TRBD1 might be the D (5 bases). Germline CDR1 MDHEN, CDR2 SYDVKM. This CDR3 has 17 residues. The V end was cut by 6 bases, the J end by 5 bases, with 25 bases between. CDR3 nucleotides: TGTGCCAGCAGAAAACGCCTGACAGCGCCCTCACAATATGGCTACACCTTC. Translated, it gives CASRKRLTAPSQYGYTF.

This sequence joins TRBV6-5 and TRBJ1-6; the D gene is possibly TRBD1 (5 bases). Deletions cut 2 bases from V and 5 bases from J, with 10 bases between. The CDR3 extends over 15 amino acids. CDR1 and CDR2 from the germline V gene are MNHEY and SVGAGI. CDR3 nucleotide sequence: TGTGCCAGCAGTTACGGGGGGTCAAATAATTCACCCCTCCACTTT. It specifies CASSYGGSNNSPLHF.

This chain connects TRBV19 to TRBJ2-1; possible D gene TRBD1, 6 bases. From germline, CDR1 is LNHDA and CDR2 SQIVND (reference sequence). Deletions cut 5 bases from V and 0 bases from J, with 11 bases between. This CDR3 comprises 15 residues. The CDR3 nucleotides read TGTGCCAGTAGTCAGGACAGTTACTCCTACAATGAGCAGTTCTTC. Translation gives CASSQDSYSYNEQFF.

The rearrangement links TRBV28 to TRBJ1-4, with a tentative D call TRBD1 (5 bases). Germline values: CDR1 MDHEN, CDR2 SYDVKM. The CDR3 length is 13 residues. Trimming took off 6 bases at V and 6 bases at J, with 11 bases between the two ends. This chain's CDR3 is CASRSAGDEKLFF. Here the CDR3 DNA reads TGTGCCAGCAGGTCGGCGGGGGATGAAAAACTGTTTTTT.

This rearrangement joins TRBV12-3 or TRBV12-4 to TRBJ2-1, with D tentatively TRBD2 (6 bases). V lost 7 bases to trimming and J lost 8 bases, with 12 bases between them. This CDR3 contains 12 residues. CDR3 amino acids: CASTTRRDEQFF. CDR3 coding DNA: TGTGCCAGCACCACCAGGAGGGATGAGCAGTTCTTC.

The chain carries TRBV7-3 and TRBJ2-3, with 10 bases fitting TRBD2. V dropped 3 bases and J dropped 1; count of bases not matched to a gene: 1. The germline V gene encodes CDR1 SGHTA and CDR2 FQGTGA. The CDR3 is 15 residues long. The CDR3 DNA follows: TGTGCCAGCAGCTTCGGGACTAGCGGCACAGATACGCAGTATTTT. This codes for CASSFGTSGTDTQYF.

V usage is TRBV30 and J usage is TRBJ1-2; D unresolved. The CDR3 sequence is 13 residues long. Trimming left V 2 bases short and J 2 bases short, with 9 bases between. The germline CDR1 and CDR2 sequences are GTSNPN and SVGIG (reference sequence). In nucleotides, the CDR3 is TGTGCCTGGAGTTTGGGCAGCAACTATGGCTACACCTTC. Residues: CAWSLGSNYGYTF.

The chain has TRBV7-2 and TRBJ1-2; D is perhaps TRBD1 (5 bases). Germline V CDR1 and CDR2: SGHTA, FQGNSA. The V gene lost 3 bases and the J gene lost 6 bases, with 11 bases spanning the gap. The CDR3 contains 13 residues. The CDR3 is CASSFSGRDGYTF. The CDR3 nucleotides are TGTGCCAGCAGCTTTTCAGGGCGTGATGGCTACACCTTC.

The genes are TRBV29-1 and TRBJ1-1; 8 bases agree with TRBD1. The germline gives CDR1 SQVTM, CDR2 ANQGSEA. The CDR3 sequence is 14 residues long. The V gene end was trimmed by 5 bases and the J gene end by 1 base; junction bases not matched to a gene: 6. This CDR3 is CSVSRGQGNTEAFF. CDR3 bases: TGCAGCGTTTCTAGAGGACAGGGGAACACTGAAGCTTTCTTT.

The chain has TRBV28 and TRBJ2-2, with D possibly TRBD2 on 7 matching bases. Between the trimmed V and J ends, which lost 6 bases and 2 bases, there was a span of 16 bases. This CDR3 spans 16 amino acids. Per the germline V gene, CDR1 is MDHEN and CDR2 is SYDVKM. CDR3 in amino acids: CASSPQGRENTGELFF. The CDR3 nucleotides are TGTGCCAGCAGCCCCCAGGGGAGGGAAAACACCGGGGAGCTGTTTTTT.

V is TRBV4-3 and J is TRBJ2-1, with D possibly being TRBD2 (6 bases). The V end was cut by 0 bases, the J end by 2 bases, with 8 bases between. The CDR3 consists of 15 residues. The germline CDR1 and CDR2 sequences are LGHNA and YSLEER. DNA for the CDR3: TGCGCCAGCAGCCAAGATAGCGGAGCCTACAATGAGCAGTTCTTC. Its translation: CASSQDSGAYNEQFF.

A single count supports this clone. This chain uses TRBV6-5 with TRBJ1-2, with D unresolved. V was clipped by 0 bases and J by 4 bases, with 12 bases between them. CDR1 is MNHEY and CDR2 is SVGAGI in the germline V gene. This CDR3 comprises 15 residues. The chain's CDR3 is CASSYSPTDLYGYTF. The CDR3 region has the DNA TGTGCCAGCAGTTACTCTCCGACGGATCTCTATGGCTACACCTTC.

The V call is TRBV5-1, the J call TRBJ1-1; 7 bases agree with TRBD1. The CDR3 sequence is 14 residues long. Germline lookup yields CDR1 SGHRS and CDR2 YFSETQ. V lost 0 bases and J lost 4; bases outside the gene matches: 3. The CDR3 region is CASSLGQGPTEAFF. CDR3 sequence (DNA): TGCGCCAGCAGCTTGGGACAGGGACCCACTGAAGCTTTCTTT.

The chain links TRBV5-5 to TRBJ2-7; D gene ambiguous. Germline CDR1 reads SGHKS; CDR2 reads YYEKEE (reference sequence). The CDR3 totals 13 residues. V gave up 1 base and J gave up 3 bases, with 8 bases separating them. CDR3 in amino acids: CASSLLAVYEQYF. The CDR3 region has the DNA TGTGCCAGCAGCTTGTTGGCAGTCTACGAGCAGTACTTC.

V and J are TRBV4-1 and TRBJ1-2; 12 nucleotides align to TRBD1. V trimming: 3 bases; J trimming: 7 bases; junction bases outside the gene matches: 6. Germline assignment: CDR1 MGHRA and CDR2 YSYEKL. The CDR3 runs 15 residues. The CDR3 loop reads CASSHQGQGAVGYTF. In DNA, the CDR3 is TGCGCCAGCAGCCACCAGGGACAGGGGGCTGTTGGCTACACCTTC.